The present entry profiles one T cell receptor (beta chain) with its context. Its antigen is not known. TCRdb's table, derived via immunoSEQ multiplex PCR, lists solely in-frame clones and lacks some. The data contain under 600,000 clones, 95% to 98% of them singletons. The sample originates from a study of shared clonotypes between healthy human individuals. Broader study findings: It was the non-shared clonotypes that had lower generation probabilities than clonotypes shared by all four donors.

Per the germline V gene, CDR1 is LNHDA and CDR2 is SQIVND (reference sequence). The CDR3 is 13 residues long. The V gene end was trimmed by 4 bases and the J gene end by 3 bases; junction bases not matched to a gene: 3. Naive CD8 cells were CD45RO-negative, positively selected for CCR7, excluding terminally differentiated effector memory CD45RA+ cells. The sequence was obtained from a man aged 30 to 45 in good health. Sequenced input: naive CD8+ T cells sorted from blood. This chain uses TRBV19 with TRBJ2-7; TRBD1 aligns across 7 bases. In nucleotides, the CDR3 is TGTGCCAGTAGTACAACAGGGGACTACGAGCAGTACTTC. It codes for CASSTTGDYEQYF. Combining the CDR3 with reference TRBV19 and TRBJ2-7 gives the whole variable domain DGGITQSPKYLFRKEGQNVTLSCEQNLNHDAMYWYRQDPGQGLRLIYYSQIVNDFQKGDIAEGYSVSREKKESFPLTVTSAQKNPTAFYLCASSTTGDYEQYFGPGTRLTVT.